This T cell receptor (beta chain) was found in a study of response to subunit inactivated influenza vaccine. The CDR3 is 15 residues long. CDR1 is SQVTM and CDR2 is ANQGSEA in the germline V gene. Unmatched junction bases numbered 8, after V lost 6 bases and J lost 0 bases. TCRdb processed the RT-PCR reads anew with MiXCR; each CDR3 protein has one entry. This table has about 570,000 distinct CDR3 sequences, about 11% appearing once. There are many counts of this clonotype. The sample was also linked to a second study, of T cells expressing NK-cell markers. From that report: For TCR beta, cDNA was produced by 5'RACE template switching with UMIs. The authors derived TCR beta repertoires from sorted CD3+CD56+NKG2C+, CD3+CD56+NKG2C- and CD3+CD56-NKG2C+ T cells. Each of several donors carried dominant NKG2C+ clonotypes accounting for about 1.0-7.0% of CD8+ T cells. Dominance of the CD3+CD56-NKG2C+ fraction by these clonotypes also held in several donors.

This chain joins TRBV29-1 and TRBJ2-1; 7 positions match TRBD2. This specimen consisted of PBMCs from blood, obtained on the day of vaccination. The clonotype was recovered from a middle-aged man who received an inactivated influenza vaccine. CDR3 protein: CSVSPGLSSYNEQFF. The DNA of the CDR3 is TGCAGCGTATCGCCGGGACTAAGCTCCTACAATGAGCAGTTCTTC.